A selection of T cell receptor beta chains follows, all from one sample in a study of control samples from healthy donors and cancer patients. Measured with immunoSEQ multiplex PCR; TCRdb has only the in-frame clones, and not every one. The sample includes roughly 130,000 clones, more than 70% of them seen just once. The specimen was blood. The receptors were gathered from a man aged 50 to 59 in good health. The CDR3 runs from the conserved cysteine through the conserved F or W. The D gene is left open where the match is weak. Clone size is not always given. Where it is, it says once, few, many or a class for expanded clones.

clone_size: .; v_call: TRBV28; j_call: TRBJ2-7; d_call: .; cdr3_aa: CASSLEARTPYEQYF; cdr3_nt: TGTGCCAGCAGTTTAGAGGCCAGGACCCCCTACGAGCAGTACTTC
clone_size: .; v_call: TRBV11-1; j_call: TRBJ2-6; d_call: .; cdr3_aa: CASSFSDTGANVLTF; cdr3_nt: TGTGCCAGCAGCTTCTCCGACACTGGGGCCAACGTCCTGACTTTC
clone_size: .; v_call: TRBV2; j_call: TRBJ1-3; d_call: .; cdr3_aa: CASSGLSGNTIYF; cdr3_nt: TGTGCCAGCAGTGGACTGTCCGGAAACACCATATATTTT
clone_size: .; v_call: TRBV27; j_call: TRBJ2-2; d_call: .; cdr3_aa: CASSLSSRWPGELFF; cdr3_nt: TGTGCCAGCAGTTTATCGAGCCGGTGGCCGGGGGAGCTGTTTTTT
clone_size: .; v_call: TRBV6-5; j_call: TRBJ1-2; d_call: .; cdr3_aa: CASSPDGAYGYTF; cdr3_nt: TGTGCCAGCAGCCCCGACGGAGCCTATGGCTACACCTTC
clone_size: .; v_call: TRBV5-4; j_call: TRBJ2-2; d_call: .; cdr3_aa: CASSLSEAGELFF; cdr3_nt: TGTGCCAGCAGCTTGTCCGAGGCCGGGGAGCTGTTTTTT
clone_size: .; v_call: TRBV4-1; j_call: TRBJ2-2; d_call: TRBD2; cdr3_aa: CASSQGLAGGLTGELFF; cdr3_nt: TGCGCCAGCAGCCAGGGACTAGCGGGGGGCCTTACCGGGGAGCTGTTTTTT
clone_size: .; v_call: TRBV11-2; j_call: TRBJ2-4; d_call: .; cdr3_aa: CASSLFFSPNWGKNIQYF; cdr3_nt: TGTGCCAGCAGCTTATTTTTTTCGCCCAATTGGGGCAAAAACATTCAGTACTTC
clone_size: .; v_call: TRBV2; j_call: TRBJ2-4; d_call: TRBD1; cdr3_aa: CASSRDRVENIQYF; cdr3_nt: TGTGCCAGCTCCCGAGACAGGGTAGAGAACATTCAGTACTTC
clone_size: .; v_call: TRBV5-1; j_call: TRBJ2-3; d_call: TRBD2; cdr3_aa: CASSQGLAGALSTDTQYF; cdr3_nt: TGCGCCAGCAGCCAGGGACTAGCGGGGGCCTTAAGCACAGATACGCAGTATTTT
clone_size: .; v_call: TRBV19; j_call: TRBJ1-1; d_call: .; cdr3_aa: CASSIQKYSDQFF; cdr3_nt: TGTGCCAGTAGTATACAAAAATACAGCGACCAATTCTTT
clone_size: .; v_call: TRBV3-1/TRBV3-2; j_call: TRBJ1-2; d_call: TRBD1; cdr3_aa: CASSPDRAYGYTF; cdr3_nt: TGTGCCAGCAGTCCAGACAGGGCCTATGGCTACACCTTC
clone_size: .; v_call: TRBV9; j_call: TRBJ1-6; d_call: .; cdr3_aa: CASSGPSSPLHF; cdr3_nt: TGTGCCAGCAGCGGGCCATCTTCACCCCTCCACTTT
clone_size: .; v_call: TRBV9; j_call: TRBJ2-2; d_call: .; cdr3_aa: CASSPDDTGELFF; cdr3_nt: TGTGCCAGCAGCCCCGATGACACCGGGGAGCTGTTTTTT
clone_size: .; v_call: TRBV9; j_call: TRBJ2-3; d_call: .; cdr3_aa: CASSVVGQARDTQYF; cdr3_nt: TGTGCCAGCAGCGTAGTTGGACAAGCGCGTGATACGCAGTATTTT
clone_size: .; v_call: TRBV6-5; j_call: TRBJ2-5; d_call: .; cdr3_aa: CASSDSAGGETQYF; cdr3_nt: TGTGCCAGCAGTGACTCAGCTGGGGGAGAGACCCAGTACTTC
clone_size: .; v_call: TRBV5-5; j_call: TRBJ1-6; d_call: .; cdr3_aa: CASSHRERVNSPLHF; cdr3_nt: TGTGCCAGCAGCCACCGGGAAAGGGTCAATTCACCCCTCCACTTT
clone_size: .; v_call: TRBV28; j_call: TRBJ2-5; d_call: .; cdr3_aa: CASSLTTPEETQYF; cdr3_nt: TGTGCCAGCAGTCTCACGACCCCAGAAGAGACCCAGTACTTC
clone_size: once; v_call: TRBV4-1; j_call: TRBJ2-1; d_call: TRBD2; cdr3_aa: CASSQGSGGAVYNEQFF; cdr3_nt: TGCGCCAGCAGCCAGGGTAGCGGGGGGGCGGTTTACAATGAGCAGTTCTTC
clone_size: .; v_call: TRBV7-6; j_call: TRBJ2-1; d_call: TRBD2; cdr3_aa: CASSLVILAGAGEQFF; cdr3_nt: TGTGCCAGCAGCTTAGTTATCCTAGCGGGGGCGGGTGAGCAGTTCTTC
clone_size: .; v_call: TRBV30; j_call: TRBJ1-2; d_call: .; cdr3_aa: CAWSVPVLSYGYTF; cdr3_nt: TGTGCCTGGAGTGTACCCGTACTTTCCTATGGCTACACCTTC
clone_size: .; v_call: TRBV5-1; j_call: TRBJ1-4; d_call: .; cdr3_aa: CASSWGGTGSGEKLFF; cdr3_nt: TGCGCCAGCAGCTGGGGTGGTACAGGGAGCGGTGAAAAACTGTTTTTT
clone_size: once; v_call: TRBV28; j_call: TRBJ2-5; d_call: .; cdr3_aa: CASRFGTEGIETQYF; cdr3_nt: TGTGCCAGCAGATTTGGGACCGAGGGAATCGAGACCCAGTACTTC
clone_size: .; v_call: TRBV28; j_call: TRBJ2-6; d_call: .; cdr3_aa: CASSLLSGANVLTF; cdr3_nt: TGTGCCAGCAGTTTATTGTCTGGGGCCAACGTCCTGACTTTC
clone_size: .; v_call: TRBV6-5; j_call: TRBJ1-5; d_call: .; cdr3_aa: CASTGRRDQPQHF; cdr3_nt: TGTGCCAGCACCGGACGGCGCGATCAGCCCCAGCATTTT
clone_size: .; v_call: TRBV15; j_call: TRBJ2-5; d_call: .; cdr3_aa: CATSRDWGPQYF; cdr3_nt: TGTGCCACCAGCAGAGATTGGGGACCCCAGTACTTC
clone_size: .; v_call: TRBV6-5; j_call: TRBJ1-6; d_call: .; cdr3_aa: CASSYSGLLNSPLHF; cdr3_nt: TGTGCCAGCAGTTACTCTGGACTTTTAAATTCACCCCTCCACTTT
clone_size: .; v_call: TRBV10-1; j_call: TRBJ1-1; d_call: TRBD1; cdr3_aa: CASSEGRGFAEAFF; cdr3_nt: TGCGCCAGCAGTGAAGGCAGGGGGTTTGCTGAAGCTTTCTTT
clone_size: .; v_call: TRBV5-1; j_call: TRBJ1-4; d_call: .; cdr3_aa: CASTTGSTNEKLFF; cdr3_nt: TGCGCCAGTACCACAGGTTCAACTAATGAAAAACTGTTTTTT
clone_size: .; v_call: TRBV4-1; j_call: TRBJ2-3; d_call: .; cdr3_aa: CASSQEDGVGGPDTQYF; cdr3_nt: TGCGCCAGCAGCCAAGAGGATGGCGTGGGGGGGCCAGATACGCAGTATTTT
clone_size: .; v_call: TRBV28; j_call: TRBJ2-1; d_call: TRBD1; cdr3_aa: CASSLFGTGSVHEQFF; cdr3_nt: TGTGCCAGCAGTTTATTCGGGACAGGGTCTGTCCATGAGCAGTTCTTC
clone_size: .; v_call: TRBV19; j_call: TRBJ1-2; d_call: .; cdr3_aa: CASSQIAEVYGYTF; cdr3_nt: TGTGCCAGTAGTCAAATCGCCGAGGTCTATGGCTACACCTTC
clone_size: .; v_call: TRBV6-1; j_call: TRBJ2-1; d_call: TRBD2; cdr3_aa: CASSEEYSGGYNEQFF; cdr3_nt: TGTGCCAGCAGTGAAGAATATAGCGGGGGGTACAATGAGCAGTTCTTC
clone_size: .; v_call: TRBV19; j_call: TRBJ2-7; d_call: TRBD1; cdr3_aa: CASRAGTGVDEQYF; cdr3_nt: TGTGCCAGTAGGGCCGGGACAGGGGTCGACGAGCAGTACTTC
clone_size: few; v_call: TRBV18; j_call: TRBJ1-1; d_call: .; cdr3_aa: CASSQTSQNTEAFF; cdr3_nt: TGTGCCAGCTCACAAACCAGCCAGAACACTGAAGCTTTCTTT
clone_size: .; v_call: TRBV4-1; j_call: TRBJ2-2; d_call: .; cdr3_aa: CASSQLTGELFF; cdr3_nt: TGCGCCAGCAGCCAACTCACCGGGGAGCTGTTTTTT
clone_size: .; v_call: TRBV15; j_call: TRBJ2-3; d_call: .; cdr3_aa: CATSRGGRVTDTQYF; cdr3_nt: TGTGCCACCAGCAGAGGGGGCAGGGTCACAGATACGCAGTATTTT
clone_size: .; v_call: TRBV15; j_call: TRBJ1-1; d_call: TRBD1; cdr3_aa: CATSRDQGALGTEAFF; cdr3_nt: TGTGCCACCAGCAGAGATCAGGGGGCGCTTGGCACTGAAGCTTTCTTT
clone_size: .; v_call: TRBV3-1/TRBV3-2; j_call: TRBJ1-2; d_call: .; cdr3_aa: CASSHESLYRFYGYTF; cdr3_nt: TGTGCCAGCAGCCACGAGAGCTTATATCGTTTCTATGGCTACACCTTC
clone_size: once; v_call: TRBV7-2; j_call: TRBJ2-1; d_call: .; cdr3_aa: CASSLQGRGPLRNEQFF; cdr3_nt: TGTGCCAGCAGCTTACAAGGCCGCGGTCCGCTCCGCAATGAGCAGTTCTTC
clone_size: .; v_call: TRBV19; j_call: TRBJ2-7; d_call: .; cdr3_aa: CASSRTTSNYEQYF; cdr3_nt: TGTGCCAGTAGTCGGACCACGAGTAACTACGAGCAGTACTTC
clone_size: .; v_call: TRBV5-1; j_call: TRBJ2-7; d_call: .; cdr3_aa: CASSLNTGSSYEQYF; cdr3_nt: TGCGCCAGCAGCTTAAATACAGGGAGCTCCTACGAGCAGTACTTC
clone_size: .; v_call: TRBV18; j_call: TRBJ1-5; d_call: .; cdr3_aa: CASSPRRDSVQPQHF; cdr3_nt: TGTGCCAGCTCACCACGCCGGGACTCTGTTCAGCCCCAGCATTTT
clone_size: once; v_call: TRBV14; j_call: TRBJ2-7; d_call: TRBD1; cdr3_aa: CASSPARQGSYEQYF; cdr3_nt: TGTGCCAGCAGCCCAGCCCGACAGGGGTCGTACGAGCAGTACTTC
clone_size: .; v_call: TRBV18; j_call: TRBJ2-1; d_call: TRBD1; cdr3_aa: CASSRGTAYNEQFF; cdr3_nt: TGTGCCAGCTCCAGGGGGACGGCATACAATGAGCAGTTCTTC
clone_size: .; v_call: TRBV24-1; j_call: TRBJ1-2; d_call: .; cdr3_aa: CATSDLGFQGYTF; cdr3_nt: TGTGCCACCAGTGATTTAGGCTTCCAAGGCTACACCTTC
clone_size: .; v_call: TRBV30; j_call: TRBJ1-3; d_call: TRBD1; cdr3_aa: CAWSPGTGGFNTIYF; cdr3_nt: TGTGCCTGGAGTCCTGGGACAGGGGGATTCAACACCATATATTTT
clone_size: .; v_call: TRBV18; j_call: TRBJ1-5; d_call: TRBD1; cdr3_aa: CASSRQGLNNGNQPQHF; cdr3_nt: TGTGCCAGCTCACGACAGGGTTTGAATAATGGCAATCAGCCCCAGCATTTT
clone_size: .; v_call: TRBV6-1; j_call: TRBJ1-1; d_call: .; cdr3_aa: CASSEFYGIGTKAFF; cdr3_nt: TGTGCCAGCAGTGAGTTTTATGGGATCGGCACTAAAGCTTTCTTT
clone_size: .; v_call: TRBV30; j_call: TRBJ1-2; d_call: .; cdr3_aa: CAWSVNSYGYTF; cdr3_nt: TGTGCCTGGAGTGTCAATAGCTATGGCTACACCTTC